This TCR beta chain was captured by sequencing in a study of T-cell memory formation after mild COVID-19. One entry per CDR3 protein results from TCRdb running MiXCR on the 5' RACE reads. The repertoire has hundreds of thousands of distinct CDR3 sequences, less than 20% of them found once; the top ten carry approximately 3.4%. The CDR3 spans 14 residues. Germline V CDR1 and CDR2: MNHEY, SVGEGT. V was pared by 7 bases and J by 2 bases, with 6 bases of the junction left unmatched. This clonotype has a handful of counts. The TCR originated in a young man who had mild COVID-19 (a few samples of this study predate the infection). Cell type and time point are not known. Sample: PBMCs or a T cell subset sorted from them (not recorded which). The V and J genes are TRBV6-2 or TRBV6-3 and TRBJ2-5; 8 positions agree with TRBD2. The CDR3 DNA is TGTGCCAGCACCCCAGGCGGGGGGCAAGAGACCCAGTACTTC. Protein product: CASTPGGGQETQYF.